A single sample gave rise to the 21 T cell receptor beta chains below, sequenced in a study of blood T cell repertoires in COVID-19. TCRdb keeps only in-frame clones here, not all; method: immunoSEQ multiplex PCR. The sample shows around 140,000 clones, around 90% of them seen only once. Sequencing used peripheral blood. The receptors were gathered from a man aged 70-80 years with acute or convalescent COVID-19.

V and J are TRBV5-1 and TRBJ2-7; perhaps TRBD2 as D (6 bases). Germline V gene sequence: CDR1 SGHRS, CDR2 YFSETQ. V lost 1 base and J lost 6, with 17 bases in between. The CDR3 sequence is 15 residues long. The CDR3 reads CASSLSYWGGGEQYF. For the CDR3, the DNA is TGCGCCAGCAGCTTGTCATATTGGGGAGGCGGCGAGCAGTACTTC.

This sequence joins TRBV2 and TRBJ2-7; maybe TRBD1 (6 bases). The CDR3 has 13 residues. V lost 5 bases to trimming and J lost 3 bases, with 11 bases between them. Germline-derived CDR1 and CDR2 are SNHLY and FYNNEI. Here the CDR3 reads CASSRGFFYEQYF. The CDR3 region has the DNA TGTGCCAGCAGTAGGGGGTTCTTCTACGAGCAGTACTTC.

Notes on this clone: The same CDR3 also results from other DNA sequences found in this sample. The chain uses TRBV19 and TRBJ2-1, with D possibly being TRBD2 (6 bases). This CDR3 spans 15 amino acids. Germline loops: CDR1 LNHDA, CDR2 SQIVND (reference sequence). Deletions cut 5 bases from V and 0 bases from J, with 11 bases between. The CDR3 DNA is TGTGCCAGTAGTTTTGGAGGGAGCTCCTACAATGAGCAGTTCTTC. Translating it yields CASSFGGSSYNEQFF.

This clone was seen only once. The chain has TRBV9 and TRBJ2-7, with 7 bases matching TRBD1. This CDR3 region has 15 residues. J lost 6 bases, V lost 4 bases, and 13 bases had no gene match. The germline gives CDR1 SGDLS, CDR2 YYNGEE. The chain's CDR3 is CASSPQTGVPTEQYF. The CDR3 DNA reads TGTGCCAGCAGCCCCCAAACAGGGGTCCCCACCGAGCAGTACTTC. Drawing the rest from reference TRBV9 and TRBJ2-7, the complete variable domain is DSGVTQTPKHLITATGQRVTLRCSPRSGDLSVYWYQQSLDQGLQFLIQYYNGEERAKGNILERFSAQQFPDLHSELNLSSLELGDSALYFCASSPQTGVPTEQYFGPGTRLTVT.

Only one count was recorded for this clone. This chain links TRBV27 with TRBJ2-1; 8 bases align to TRBD1. This CDR3 spans 15 amino acids. Unmatched junction bases numbered 8, after V lost 5 bases and J lost 5 bases. Germline V gene sequence: CDR1 MNHEY, CDR2 SMNVEV (reference sequence). The CDR3 sequence: CASSPTGEGDNEQFF. CDR3 nucleotide sequence: TGTGCCAGCAGTCCGACAGGGGAAGGTGACAATGAGCAGTTCTTC.

The chain links TRBV3-1 (or the pseudogene TRBV3-2) to TRBJ2-2; D may be TRBD1 (6 bases). This CDR3 spans 16 amino acids. Germline lookup yields CDR1 LGHDT and CDR2 YNNKEL (reference sequence). V lost 5 bases, J lost 2 bases, and 15 bases lay in between. CDR3 sequence: CASSIHRVINTGELFF. For the CDR3, the DNA is TGTGCCAGCAGCATTCACAGGGTTATTAACACCGGGGAGCTGTTTTTT.

J is TRBJ2-1 and V is TRBV6-6, with D possibly TRBD1 on 6 matching bases. V was trimmed by 5 bases and J by 5 bases, leaving 10 bases between them. The CDR3 has 13 amino acids. The V gene's germline CDR1 is MNHNY and CDR2 SVGAGI (reference sequence). The CDR3 sequence is CASSLQGNNEQFF. In nucleotides, the CDR3 is TGTGCCAGCAGTCTACAGGGAAACAATGAGCAGTTCTTC.

The V gene is TRBV10-3, the J gene TRBJ2-7; D may be TRBD2 (6 bases). Germline CDR1 and CDR2: ENHRY and SYGVKD. V dropped 8 bases and J dropped 2 bases, with 13 bases sitting between them. CDR3 length equals 13 residues. Written as DNA, the CDR3 is TGTGCCATCGCGGCGGGGATTCCCTACGAGCAGTACTTC. This encodes CAIAAGIPYEQYF.

The genes are TRBV24-1 and TRBJ2-2, with D possibly being TRBD1 (5 bases). V lost 3 bases, J lost 11 bases, and 15 bases lay in between. This CDR3 has 14 amino acids. Germline CDR1 is KGHDR and CDR2 is SFDVKD. The CDR3: CATSDPDSSRELFF. Here the CDR3 DNA reads TGTGCCACCAGTGATCCTGACAGTTCCCGTGAGCTGTTTTTT.

The rearrangement links TRBV7-3 to TRBJ1-1; D possibly corresponds to TRBD1 (6 bases). This CDR3 contains 15 residues. Germline assignment: CDR1 SGHTA and CDR2 FQGTGA. V dropped 0 bases and J dropped 0 bases, with 8 bases sitting between them. CDR3 DNA sequence: TGTGCCAGCAGCTTAACGACAGGTGTGAACACTGAAGCTTTCTTT. It yields the protein CASSLTTGVNTEAFF.

V is TRBV6-4 and J is TRBJ2-2; 9 bases match TRBD1. The CDR3 has 13 residues. V was clipped by 5 bases and J by 7 bases; unmatched bases: 2. Germline CDR1 and CDR2: MRHNA and SNTAGT. CDR3 region: CASSRTGVGELFF. CDR3 nucleotide sequence: TGTGCCAGCAGTCGGACAGGGGTCGGGGAGCTGTTTTTT.

V gene TRBV5-1 combines with J gene TRBJ1-1, with TRBD1 matching over 10 bases. J was trimmed by 0 bases and V by 3 bases; bases with no gene match: 14. In germline, CDR1 is SGHRS, CDR2 YFSETQ. The CDR3 is made up of 19 amino acids. The CDR3 DNA reads TGCGCCAGCAGCTCAAAAAAGCGGACAGGGGGTTCAATGAACACTGAAGCTTTCTTT. It yields the protein CASSSKKRTGGSMNTEAFF.

The V gene is TRBV21-1, the J gene TRBJ1-4; the table's D call, TRBD1, has no DNA check behind it. TRBV21-1 has pseudogene status. The CDR3 length is 16 residues. The CDR3: CASSKADREINEKLFF. CDR3 DNA: TGTGCCAGCAGCAAAGCGGACAGGGAAATTAATGAAAAACTGTTTTTT.

This rearrangement joins TRBV6-6 to TRBJ2-5; 9 bases map to TRBD1. The CDR3 extends over 14 amino acids. J was trimmed by 5 bases and V by 7 bases; bases with no gene match: 8. Germline values: CDR1 MNHNY, CDR2 SVGAGI (reference sequence). CDR3 residues: CASNYRGPEETQYF. CDR3 DNA: TGTGCCAGCAACTACAGGGGGCCTGAGGAGACCCAGTACTTC.

V and J are TRBV5-5 and TRBJ1-6; 8 nucleotides align to TRBD1. J lost 8 bases, V lost 6 bases, and 7 bases had no gene match. The germline gives CDR1 SGHKS, CDR2 YYEKEE (reference sequence). The CDR3 extends over 14 amino acids. The CDR3 region is CASKRTGGDSPLHF. The CDR3 bases are TGTGCCAGCAAACGAACAGGGGGAGATTCACCCCTCCACTTT.

Worth noting for this clone: The junction shows a germline mismatch at one end, possibly a read error. The J gene is TRBJ1-4, the V gene TRBV25-1, with TRBD1 as a possible D gene (6 bases). The germline gives CDR1 MGHDK, CDR2 SYGVNS. The CDR3 extends over 11 amino acids. CDR3 sequence (DNA): TGTGCCATAAAGATAATTGACAGGTTTCTTTTT. It yields the protein CAIKIIDRFLF.

The genes are TRBV19 and TRBJ1-1, with TRBD1 identical over 11 bases. The CDR3 runs to 15 residues. Germline V lookup: CDR1 LNHDA, CDR2 SQIVND (reference sequence). V lost 6 bases to trimming and J lost 3 bases; unmatched junction nucleotides: 6. The CDR3 DNA follows: TGTGCCAGTAGGACCCCGGGACAGGGGGACACTGAAGCTTTCTTT. The encoded protein is CASRTPGQGDTEAFF.

This chain's CDR3 is CASSLHTGGPRNIQYF. The CDR3 DNA reads TGTGCCAGCAGCTTGCATACAGGGGGCCCTAGAAACATTCAGTACTTC. The chain carries TRBV5-5 and TRBJ2-4; 9 nucleotides align to TRBD1. Germline V gene sequence: CDR1 SGHKS, CDR2 YYEKEE (reference sequence). With V trimmed by 1 base and J by 6 bases, 8 bases remained unmatched. The CDR3 covers 16 residues.

In this sample, this clone turned up once. The rearrangement links TRBV6-2 or TRBV6-3 to TRBJ1-3; a weak D match, TRBD1 (5 bases). Per germline, CDR1 MNHEY and CDR2 SVGEGT. Between the trimmed V and J ends, which lost 2 bases and 4 bases, there was a span of 9 bases. The CDR3 consists of 14 residues. The CDR3 nucleotides read TGTGCCAGCAGTTACATAAGGGGCGGAAACACCATATATTTT. Translated, it gives CASSYIRGGNTIYF.

The chain has TRBV18 and TRBJ2-6; 9 bases align to TRBD1. J lost 0 bases, V lost 5 bases, and 5 bases had no gene match. Germline V gene lookup returns CDR1 KGHSH and CDR2 LQKENI. The CDR3 loop spans 17 amino acids. The CDR3: CASSEQTGGSGANVLTF. The CDR3 DNA is TGTGCCAGCTCAGAACAGACAGGGGGCTCTGGGGCCAACGTCCTGACTTTC.

This chain uses TRBV11-2 with TRBJ2-2; 10 bases match TRBD1. Per germline, CDR1 SGHAT and CDR2 FQNNGV. Trimming removed 1 base from V and 3 bases from J; junction bases left unmatched: 8. The CDR3 sequence is 18 residues long. This CDR3 is CASSLGAGTGVDTGELFF. The CDR3 DNA follows: TGTGCCAGCAGCTTAGGGGCTGGGACAGGGGTTGACACCGGGGAGCTGTTTTTT. Together with reference TRBV11-2 and TRBJ2-2, the CDR3 gives the full variable domain: EAGVAQSPRYKIIEKRQSVAFWCNPISGHATLYWYQQILGQGPKLLIQFQNNGVVDDSQLPKDRFSAERLKGVDSTLKIQPAKLEDSAVYLCASSLGAGTGVDTGELFFGEGSRLTVL.